Sequencing of this T cell receptor (beta chain) was carried out in a study of human T cells and chemical hapten exposure. Across the whole study: A mostly female patient group had alopecia areata, totalis or universalis. Study-wide findings and caveats: TCRs above 1 in 1000 frequency did not change with DPC sensitization.

Documented time point: patch test 2, 6 weeks after DPC sensitization. Described treatment: therapeutic diphenylcyclopropenone sensitization with weekly scalp DPC. As for this clonotype: What it binds is unknown.

Separate cDNA molecules received unique molecular identifiers, which the library attached to them. In TCRdb, the RACE reads were re-called with MiXCR into one record per CDR3 protein. This sample yields about 96,000 distinct CDR3 sequences, of which approximately 8.6% are seen a single time; just over 2% belongs to the top ten. The sample consisted of whole blood, taken in connection with sensitization to the hapten diphenylcyclopropenone (DPC). The clonotype originates from a woman aged 40 to 49 with alopecia areata. Some clones in this sample may be carry-over from other donors' samples.

The DNA of the CDR3 is TGTGCCAGCAGCTTAGAAGGAGCGGGGTCAAGCTCGCAGTATTTT. It yields the protein CASSLEGAGSSSQYF. The V call is TRBV7-2, the J call TRBJ2-3; 7 nucleotides align to TRBD2. The V gene's germline CDR1 is SGHTA and CDR2 FQGNSA. J lost 10 bases, V lost 1 base, and 11 bases had no gene match. The CDR3 covers 15 residues.